Below are 16 T cell receptor beta chains sequenced from a single sample in a study of radiation and T cells in renal cell carcinoma (dated by TCRdb to the early 2020s). Libraries were built with the immunoSEQ multiplex PCR assay. Entries here come from immuneACCESS through TCRdb and include only in-frame sequences with V and J called. Some clones fail to appear in such tables; in the studies checked, an unresolved V gene covers under half of the shortfall, and the cause of the remainder is unknown. The sample table records 100,000 to 150,000 clones; roughly 80% of these occur just once. Jointly, the top ten make up about 3% of the sample. In the paper's terms, the time point label means: baseline pretreatment blood. Taken with the paper, the label for treatment or condition translates to: 15 Gy SBRT to primary tumor, nephrectomy 4 weeks later. Sample: blood, taken from a patient whose treatment included radiotherapy and nephrectomy. The receptors come from a woman aged 60-75 years with renal cell carcinoma.

This clone was recorded a few times. This sequence joins TRBV5-5 and TRBJ1-4; D remains ambiguous. Between the trimmed V and J ends, which lost 6 bases and 0 bases, there was a span of 9 bases. The CDR3 runs 14 residues. Germline V gene sequence: CDR1 SGHKS, CDR2 YYEKEE (reference sequence). CDR3 sequence: CASTVGTTNEKLFF. CDR3 sequence (DNA): TGTGCCAGCACCGTGGGGACAACTAATGAAAAACTGTTTTTT.

The chain combines TRBV6-6 with TRBJ2-7; D is possibly TRBD1 (6 bases). The germline V gene has CDR1 MNHNY and CDR2 SVGAGI (reference sequence). V was shortened by 4 bases and J by 2 bases, with 6 bases between the two germline ends. CDR3 length: 12 residues. CDR3 sequence (DNA): TGTGCCAGCAGTTGGGACACCTACGAGCAGTACTTC. Its translation: CASSWDTYEQYF.

This chain links TRBV19 with TRBJ2-2, with a possible D match to TRBD1 (6 bases). CDR3 length equals 16 residues. V lost 5 bases and J 3 bases, leaving 16 bases between the germline ends. Germline V gene lookup returns CDR1 LNHDA and CDR2 SQIVND (reference sequence). The CDR3 DNA is TGTGCCAGTAGTCCACGTTCTGGACAGTACACCGGGGAGCTGTTTTTT. This gives the protein CASSPRSGQYTGELFF.

The chain uses TRBV4-2 and TRBJ2-7, with TRBD1 matching 9 bases. CDR1 is LGHNA, CDR2 YNFKEQ, per germline. V dropped 0 bases and J dropped 9; count of bases not matched to a gene: 9. The CDR3 contains 15 residues. The CDR3: CASSQEGTGSFRQYF. DNA for the CDR3: TGTGCCAGCAGCCAAGAGGGGACAGGGAGCTTCCGGCAGTACTTC.

The rearrangement uses TRBV28 and TRBJ1-1, with TRBD1 as a possible D gene (6 bases). V lost 4 bases to trimming and J lost 6 bases, with 21 bases between them. The CDR3 covers 16 residues. Germline V gene lookup returns CDR1 MDHEN and CDR2 SYDVKM. The CDR3 region has the DNA TGTGCCAGCAGTTCCCCTACATCGGGGGCCAGGGCTGAAGCTTTCTTT. Translated, it gives CASSSPTSGARAEAFF.

About this clone itself: Other DNA sequences in the sample encode the same CDR3. The CDR3 spells CASSLGQGVGEQYF. CDR3 sequence (DNA): TGTGCCAGCAGCTTGGGACAGGGGGTCGGGGAGCAGTACTTC. J is TRBJ2-7 and V is TRBV11-2, with 11 positions matching TRBD1. Trimming removed 3 bases from V and 7 bases from J; junction bases left unmatched: 5. The CDR3 extends over 14 amino acids. Germline V lookup: CDR1 SGHAT, CDR2 FQNNGV.

This rearrangement joins TRBV7-5 to TRBJ1-1. TRBV7-5 is assigned pseudogene status. The CDR3 loop spans 16 amino acids. The CDR3 bases are TGTGCCAGAAGCTTAGTAAGGGGACCGGTAAACACTGAAGCTTTCTTT. This gives the protein CARSLVRGPVNTEAFF.

The chain links TRBV7-3 to TRBJ2-5, with D perhaps being TRBD1 or TRBD2 (5 bases each). The CDR3 runs to 13 residues. The germline CDR1 and CDR2 sequences are SGHTA and FQGTGA. V lost 2 bases, J lost 1 base, and 5 bases lay in between. This CDR3 reads CASSLGTQETQYF. CDR3 DNA sequence: TGTGCCAGCAGCTTAGGGACCCAAGAGACCCAGTACTTC.

The chain is built from TRBV7-2 and TRBJ2-1; 9 nucleotides match TRBD1. The CDR3 has 16 residues. J lost 6 bases, V lost 4 bases, and 10 bases had no gene match. Per the germline V gene, CDR1 is SGHTA and CDR2 is FQGNSA. The CDR3 loop reads CASSSSPGQGSNEQFF. CDR3 coding DNA: TGTGCCAGCAGCTCTTCACCGGGACAGGGAAGCAATGAGCAGTTCTTC.

The chain uses TRBV11-2 and TRBJ1-5; D uncertain. Trimming took off 2 bases at V and 7 bases at J, with 12 bases between the two ends. The germline V gene encodes CDR1 SGHAT and CDR2 FQNNGV. The CDR3 contains 14 residues. The CDR3 nucleotides read TGTGCCAGCAGCTTAAGCCCCAGAGGACAGCCCCAGCATTTT. This sequence encodes CASSLSPRGQPQHF.

This rearrangement joins TRBV2 to TRBJ1-2, with D unresolved. V gave up 6 bases and J gave up 5 bases, with 13 bases separating them. Per germline, CDR1 SNHLY and CDR2 FYNNEI. The CDR3 loop spans 13 amino acids. Written as DNA, the CDR3 is TGTGCCAGCAGGGAACACCGGCGGTATGGCTACACCTTC. Its protein is CASREHRRYGYTF.

The chain is built from TRBV28 and TRBJ1-1; D may be TRBD1 (5 bases). The germline CDR1 and CDR2 sequences are MDHEN and SYDVKM. V was pared by 6 bases and J by 8 bases, with 16 bases between. CDR3 size: 13 residues. DNA for the CDR3: TGTGCCAGCAGGTTCTCAGGGAAGAGCGAAGCTTTCTTT. Residues: CASRFSGKSEAFF. Filled out from reference TRBV28 and TRBJ1-1, the complete variable domain reads DVKVTQSSRYLVKRTGEKVFLECVQDMDHENMFWYRQDPGLGLRLIYFSYDVKMKEKGDIPEGYSVSREKKERFSLILESASTNQTSMYLCASRFSGKSEAFFGQGTRLTVV.

This clone was seen a handful of times. The rearrangement joins TRBV25-1 to TRBJ1-1; TRBD1 is a possible D gene (6 bases). Germline CDR1 and CDR2: MGHDK and SYGVNS. Trimming shortened V by 3 bases and J by 11 bases, and 13 bases separated the two germline ends. The CDR3 covers 12 residues. The CDR3 DNA reads as TGTGCCAGCAGTGATTACAGGGTGTCGGCTTTCTTT. It encodes CASSDYRVSAFF.

The rearrangement links TRBV6-6 to TRBJ1-1; D call uncertain. Looked up from germline, CDR1 is MNHNY and CDR2 is SVGAGI (reference sequence). The V end lost 2 bases, the J end lost 1 base, and 5 bases lay between the germline ends. The CDR3 is made up of 13 amino acids. The CDR3 sequence: CASSYEPNTEAFF. In DNA, the CDR3 is TGTGCCAGCAGTTACGAGCCGAACACTGAAGCTTTCTTT.

The chain is built from TRBV4-1 and TRBJ1-5; D uncertain. Between the trimmed V and J ends, which lost 1 base and 7 bases, there was a span of 11 bases. This CDR3 spans 14 amino acids. Looked up from germline, CDR1 is MGHRA and CDR2 is YSYEKL. CDR3 region: CASSQAGGGQPQHF. In nucleotides, the CDR3 is TGCGCCAGCAGCCAAGCAGGAGGAGGACAGCCCCAGCATTTT.

The chain recombines TRBV7-3 with TRBJ2-2; D might be TRBD2 (6 bases). CDR3 length: 15 residues. CDR1 and CDR2 (germline): SGHTA, FQGTGA. V shed 3 bases and J shed 4 bases, with 12 bases lying between them. This CDR3 reads CASSLIGRGTGELFF. The DNA for the CDR3 is TGTGCCAGCAGCTTGATCGGGAGAGGCACCGGGGAGCTGTTTTTT.